Reported below is one T cell receptor beta chain. This entry is derived from a study of shared clonotypes between healthy human individuals. Template for every sorted-subset replicate PCR totaled about 0.2 ug DNA, approximately 30,000 T cell genomes. Using immunoSEQ multiplex PCR, the repertoire was profiled, and TCRdb retains in-frame clones only, with some absent. The sample comprises around 1.5 million clones, 95% to 99% of which are singletons, and about 0.4% rests with the top ten. V trimming: 2 bases; J trimming: 7 bases; junction bases outside the gene matches: 7. Germline V gene lookup returns CDR1 MNHEY and CDR2 SVGAGI. The CDR3 runs to 16 residues.

The TCR comes from a man aged 25-45 years in good health. The rearrangement uses TRBV6-5 and TRBJ2-1, with 11 bases aligning to TRBD2. The sequencing input was naive CD4+ T cells sorted from blood. Subset of the sample: CD45RA+ positively selected. CDR3 loop: CASSYRVAGGWNEQFF. CDR3 in DNA: TGTGCCAGCAGTTACCGGGTAGCGGGAGGGTGGAATGAGCAGTTCTTC.